This T cell receptor (beta chain) was identified in a study of follicular helper T cells after annual influenza vaccination. Notes on the study in general: ICOS+CD38+ cTfh clonality change tracked circulating plasmablast frequency change. Productive TCRB sequences came from only roughly 8.5-23% of cells.

Repertoires were generated with immunoSEQ multiplex PCR, while TCRdb's copy carries only in-frame clones and drops some. Found here are 4,000 to 5,500 clones, approximately 86% of them singletons; the top ten hold about 1.2%. A single count supports this clone. As yet, its antigen is unknown. Regarding time point: 2015-2016 season, 7 days after influenza vaccination. Subjects lived in the community and lacked influenza vaccine within the prior 6 months. Blood volume per time point ranged from about 40 to 110 mL. Germline V gives CDR1 LNHDA, CDR2 SQIVND (reference sequence). V gave up 7 bases and J gave up 3 bases, with 16 bases separating them. The CDR3 covers 14 residues.

The specimen was CXCR5+ CD38- circulating T follicular helper cells from blood, collected 7 days after influenza vaccination. The subset: circulating Tfh, non-naive CD4+CXCR5+PD-1+ (ICOS+CD38+ or ICOS-CD38-). The sequence was collected from an adult who received the influenza vaccine. The chain is built from TRBV19 and TRBJ2-7; a weak D match, TRBD2 (5 bases). CDR3 in DNA: TGTGCCAGTAAACCGGCCGCTGGAGGCTACGAGCAGTACTTC. This gives the protein CASKPAAGGYEQYF.